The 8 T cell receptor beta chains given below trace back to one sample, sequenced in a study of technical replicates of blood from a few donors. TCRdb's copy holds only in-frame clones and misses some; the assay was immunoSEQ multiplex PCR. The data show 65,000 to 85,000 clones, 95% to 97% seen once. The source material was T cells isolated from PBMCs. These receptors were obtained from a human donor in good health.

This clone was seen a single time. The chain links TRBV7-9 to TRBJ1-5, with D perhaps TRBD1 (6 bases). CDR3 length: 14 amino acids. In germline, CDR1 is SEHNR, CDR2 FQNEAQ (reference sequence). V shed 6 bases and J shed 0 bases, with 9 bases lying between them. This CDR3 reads CASSRGGSNQPQHF. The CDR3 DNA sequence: TGTGCCAGCAGTAGGGGGGGTAGCAATCAGCCCCAGCATTTT.

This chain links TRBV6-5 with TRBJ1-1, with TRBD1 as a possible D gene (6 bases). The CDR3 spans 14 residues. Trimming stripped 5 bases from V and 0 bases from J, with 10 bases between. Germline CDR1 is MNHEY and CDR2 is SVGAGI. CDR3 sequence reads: CASSADRLNTEAFF. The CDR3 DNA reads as TGTGCCAGCAGTGCGGACAGATTGAACACTGAAGCTTTCTTT.

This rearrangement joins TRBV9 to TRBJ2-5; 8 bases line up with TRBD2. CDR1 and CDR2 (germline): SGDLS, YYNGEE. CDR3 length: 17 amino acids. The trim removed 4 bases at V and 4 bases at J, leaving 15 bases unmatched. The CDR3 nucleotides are TGTGCCAGCAGCTCGCGCCTTCGGAGTAGCGGGACAGAGACCCAGTACTTC. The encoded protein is CASSSRLRSSGTETQYF.

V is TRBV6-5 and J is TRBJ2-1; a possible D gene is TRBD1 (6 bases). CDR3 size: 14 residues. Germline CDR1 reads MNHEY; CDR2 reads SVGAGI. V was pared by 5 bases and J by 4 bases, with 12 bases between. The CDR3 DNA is TGTGCCAGCAGTCGGGACATATATTACAATGAGCAGTTCTTC. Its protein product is CASSRDIYYNEQFF.

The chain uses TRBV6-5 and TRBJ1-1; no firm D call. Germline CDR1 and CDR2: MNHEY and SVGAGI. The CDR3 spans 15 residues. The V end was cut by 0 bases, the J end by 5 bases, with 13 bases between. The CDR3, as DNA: TGTGCCAGCAGTTACTCTCCGGCGGGGAGGACTGAAGCTTTCTTT. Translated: CASSYSPAGRTEAFF.

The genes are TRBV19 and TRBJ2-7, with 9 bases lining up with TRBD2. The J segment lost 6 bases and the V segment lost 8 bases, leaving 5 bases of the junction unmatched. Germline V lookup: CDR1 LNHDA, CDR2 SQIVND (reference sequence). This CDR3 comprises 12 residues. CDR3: CASGLLAGEQYF. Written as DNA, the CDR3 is TGTGCCAGTGGGCTACTAGCGGGCGAGCAGTACTTC.

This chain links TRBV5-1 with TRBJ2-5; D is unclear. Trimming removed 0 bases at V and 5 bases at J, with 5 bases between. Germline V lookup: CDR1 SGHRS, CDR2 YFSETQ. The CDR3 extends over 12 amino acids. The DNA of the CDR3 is TGCGCCAGCAGCTTGGCCCCGGAGACCCAGTACTTC. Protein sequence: CASSLAPETQYF.

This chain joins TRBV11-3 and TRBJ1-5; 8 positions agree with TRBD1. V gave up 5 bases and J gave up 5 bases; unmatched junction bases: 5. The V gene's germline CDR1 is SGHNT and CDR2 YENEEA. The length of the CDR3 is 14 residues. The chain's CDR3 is CASSGTGSDQPQHF. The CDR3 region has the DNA TGTGCCAGCAGCGGGACAGGTTCCGATCAGCCCCAGCATTTT.